This T cell receptor beta chain stems from a study of Ad26.COV2.S vaccination and SARS-CoV-2 variants. Background on the study: Ad26.COV2.S shots went into the muscle once or twice, 56 days apart.

Trimming removed 5 bases at V and 5 bases at J, with 12 bases between. CDR3 size: 13 residues. Germline CDR1 and CDR2: PRHDT and FYEKMQ (reference sequence). This clone was seen a single time. What it binds is not known. Findings of the study overall: There was reportedly substantial breadth in spike-specific CD8+ and CD4+ T cell responses after vaccination. Quantification of TCR breadth and depth may have yielded underestimates of total T cell responses.

Profiling relied on immunoSEQ multiplex PCR, and the TCRdb table lists in-frame clones only, not all of them. The table has a few hundred thousand clones, around 87% seen once. As to treatment: approximately 18 received Ad26.COV2.S at low or high dose, single or two shots; about 5 received placebo; per-sample allocation not given. Sampling took place 63 days after the first vaccine or placebo injection. The sequence was collected from a person between 18 and 65 years old who received the Ad26.COV2.S COVID-19 vaccine or a placebo. V and J are TRBV13 and TRBJ2-5, with D possibly being TRBD2 (5 bases). The sample was peripheral blood, taken in a trial of Ad26.COV2.S vaccine versus placebo. The CDR3 nucleotides read TGTGCCAGCAGCACCGGACTCGAGGAGACCCAGTACTTC. It specifies CASSTGLEETQYF.